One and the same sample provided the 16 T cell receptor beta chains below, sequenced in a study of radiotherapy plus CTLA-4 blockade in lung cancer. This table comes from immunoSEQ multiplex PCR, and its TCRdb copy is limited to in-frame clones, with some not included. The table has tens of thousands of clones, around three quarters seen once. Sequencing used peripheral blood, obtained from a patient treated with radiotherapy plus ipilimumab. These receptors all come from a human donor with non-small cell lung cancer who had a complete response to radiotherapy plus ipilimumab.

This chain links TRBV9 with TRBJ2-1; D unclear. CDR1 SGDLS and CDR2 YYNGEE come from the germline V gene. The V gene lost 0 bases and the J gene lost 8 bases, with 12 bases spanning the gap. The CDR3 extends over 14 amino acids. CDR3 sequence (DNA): TGTGCCAGCAGCGTAGGTCAATACCGAGATGAGCAGTTCTTC. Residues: CASSVGQYRDEQFF.

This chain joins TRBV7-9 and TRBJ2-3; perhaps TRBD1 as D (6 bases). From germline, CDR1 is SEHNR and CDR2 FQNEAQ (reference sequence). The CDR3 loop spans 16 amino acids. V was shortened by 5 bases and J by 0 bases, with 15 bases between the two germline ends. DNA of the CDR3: TGTGCCAGCAGCGAGGGGACACTCGCGAGCACAGATACGCAGTATTTT. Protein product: CASSEGTLASTDTQYF.

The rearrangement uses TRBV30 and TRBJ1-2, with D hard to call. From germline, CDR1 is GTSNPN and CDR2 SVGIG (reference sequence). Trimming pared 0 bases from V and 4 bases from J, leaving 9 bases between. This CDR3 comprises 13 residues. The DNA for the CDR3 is TGTGCCTGGAGTGTACCCGGCAGCTATGGCTACACCTTC. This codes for CAWSVPGSYGYTF.

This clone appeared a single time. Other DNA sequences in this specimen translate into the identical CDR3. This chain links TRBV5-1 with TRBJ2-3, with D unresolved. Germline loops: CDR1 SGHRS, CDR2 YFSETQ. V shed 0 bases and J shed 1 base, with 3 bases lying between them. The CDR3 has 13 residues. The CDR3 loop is CASSLGGTDTQYF. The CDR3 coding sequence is TGCGCCAGCAGCTTGGGTGGCACAGATACGCAGTATTTT.

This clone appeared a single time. This CDR3 is CASRGGENTEAFF. CDR3 nucleotide sequence: TGTGCCAGCAGAGGAGGGGAGAACACTGAAGCTTTCTTT. This chain links TRBV9 with TRBJ1-1; TRBD1 is a possible D gene (5 bases). V was pared by 5 bases and J by 1 base, with 9 bases between. The germline V gene encodes CDR1 SGDLS and CDR2 YYNGEE. The CDR3 is 13 amino acids. The variable domain in full, with the rest retrieved from reference TRBV9 and TRBJ1-1, is DSGVTQTPKHLITATGQRVTLRCSPRSGDLSVYWYQQSLDQGLQFLIQYYNGEERAKGNILERFSAQQFPDLHSELNLSSLELGDSALYFCASRGGENTEAFFGQGTRLTVV.

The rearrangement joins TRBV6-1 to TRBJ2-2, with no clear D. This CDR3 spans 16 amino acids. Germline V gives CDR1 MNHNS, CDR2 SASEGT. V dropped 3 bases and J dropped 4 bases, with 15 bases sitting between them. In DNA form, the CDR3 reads TGTGCCAGCAGTGACGACGAGGCCACAGTCACCGGGGAGCTGTTTTTT. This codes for CASSDDEATVTGELFF.

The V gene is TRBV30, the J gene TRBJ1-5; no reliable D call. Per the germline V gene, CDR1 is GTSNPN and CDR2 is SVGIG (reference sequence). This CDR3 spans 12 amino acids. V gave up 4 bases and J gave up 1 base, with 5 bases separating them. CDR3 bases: TGTGCCTGGACACGGAGCAATCAGCCCCAGCATTTT. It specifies CAWTRSNQPQHF. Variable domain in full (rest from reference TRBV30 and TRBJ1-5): SQTIHQWPATLVQPVGSPLSLECTVEGTSNPNLYWYRQAAGRGLQLLFYSVGIGQISSEVPQNLSASRPQDRQFILSSKKLLLSDSGFYLCAWTRSNQPQHFGDGTRLSIL.

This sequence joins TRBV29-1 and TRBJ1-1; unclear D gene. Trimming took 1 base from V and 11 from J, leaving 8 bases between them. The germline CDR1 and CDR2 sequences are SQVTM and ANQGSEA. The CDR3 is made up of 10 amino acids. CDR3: CSVEVAEAFF. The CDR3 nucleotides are TGCAGCGTTGAAGTCGCCGAGGCTTTCTTT.

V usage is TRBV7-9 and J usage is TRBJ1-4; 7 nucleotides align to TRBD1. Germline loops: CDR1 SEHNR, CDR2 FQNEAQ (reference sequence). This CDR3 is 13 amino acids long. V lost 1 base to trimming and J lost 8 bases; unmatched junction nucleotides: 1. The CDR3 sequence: CASSLEGQEKLFF. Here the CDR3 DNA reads TGTGCCAGCAGCTTAGAGGGACAGGAAAAACTGTTTTTT.

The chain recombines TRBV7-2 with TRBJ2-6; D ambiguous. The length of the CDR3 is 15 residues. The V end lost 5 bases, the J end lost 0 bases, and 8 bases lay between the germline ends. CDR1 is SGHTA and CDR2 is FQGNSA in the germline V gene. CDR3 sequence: CASSRARSGANVLTF. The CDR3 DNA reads TGTGCCAGCAGCCGCGCCCGCTCTGGGGCCAACGTCCTGACTTTC.

The CDR3 nucleotides read TGTGCCAGCTCACCACCTACGGTGGGAGGGCCTGGCGATGAGCAGTTCTTC. It specifies CASSPPTVGGPGDEQFF. The V gene is TRBV18, the J gene TRBJ2-1, with 7 bases lining up with TRBD2. V shed 0 bases and J 8 bases; nucleotides not matched to a gene: 13. The V gene's germline CDR1 is KGHSH and CDR2 LQKENI. The CDR3 has 17 residues.

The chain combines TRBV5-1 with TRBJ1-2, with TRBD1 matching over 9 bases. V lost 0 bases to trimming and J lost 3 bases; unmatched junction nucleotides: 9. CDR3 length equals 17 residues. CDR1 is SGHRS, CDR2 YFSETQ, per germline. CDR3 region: CASSLESPTGGDYGYTF. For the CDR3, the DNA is TGCGCCAGCAGCTTGGAATCCCCCACAGGGGGCGACTATGGCTACACCTTC.

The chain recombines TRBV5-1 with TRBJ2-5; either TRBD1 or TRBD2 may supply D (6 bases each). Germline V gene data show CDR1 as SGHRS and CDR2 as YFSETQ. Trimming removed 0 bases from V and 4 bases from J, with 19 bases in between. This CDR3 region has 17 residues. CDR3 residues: CASSLELGGRVGETQYF. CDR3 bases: TGCGCCAGCAGCTTGGAACTGGGGGGCAGGGTTGGAGAGACCCAGTACTTC.

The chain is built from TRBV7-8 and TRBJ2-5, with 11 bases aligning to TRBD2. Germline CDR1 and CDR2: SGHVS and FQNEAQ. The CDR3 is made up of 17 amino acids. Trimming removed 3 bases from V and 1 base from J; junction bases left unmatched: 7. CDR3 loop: CASSFLASGGFQETQYF. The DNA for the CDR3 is TGTGCCAGCAGCTTCCTTGCTAGCGGGGGGTTCCAAGAGACCCAGTACTTC.

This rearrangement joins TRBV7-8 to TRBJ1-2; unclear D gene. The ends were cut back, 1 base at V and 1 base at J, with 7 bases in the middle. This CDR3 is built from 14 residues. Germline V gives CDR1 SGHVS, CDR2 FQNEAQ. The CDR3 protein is CASSLDRFNYGYTF. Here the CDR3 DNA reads TGTGCCAGCAGCTTAGACAGATTTAACTATGGCTACACCTTC.

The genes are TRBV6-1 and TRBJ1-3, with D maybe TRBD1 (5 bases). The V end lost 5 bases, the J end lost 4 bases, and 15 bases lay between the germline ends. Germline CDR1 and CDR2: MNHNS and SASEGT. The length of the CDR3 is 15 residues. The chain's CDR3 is CASSRLGEGGNTIYF. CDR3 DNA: TGTGCCAGCAGTCGCTTAGGGGAGGGGGGAAACACCATATATTTT.